The subject of this entry is one TCR beta chain. Its cognate antigen has yet to be identified. Per-base qualities were not stored, and no clone one base away is much larger. Using the deep immunoSEQ assay, TCR CDR3 regions were amplified from genomic DNA by multiplex PCR. Extracted genomic DNA from each cell subset was distributed evenly across all wells of several immunoSEQ 96-well plates, and each plate was treated as a replicate. For sorted subsets, about 200 ng genomic DNA, equal to 30,000 or so T cell genomes, was loaded into each replicate PCR. Purified libraries were measured with a Qubit 3.0 fluorometer, size-checked on a Bioanalyzer 2100, and measured again with the KAPA Library Quantification kit. Every immunoSEQ 96-well plate was sequenced on a dedicated single-read 150-cycle Illumina NextSeq 550 flow cell. The authors' analysis ran thus. Because only junctional sequences without quality scores were contained in the immunoSEQ output, filtering matching that applied to full-length reads could not be performed. To assign V/J genes and CDR3, sequences were annotated using PyIR, a Python wrapper for IgBLAST v1.9, with IMGT germline references. Reads were removed for weak V/J assignments (E-value above 1e-6), missing CDR3, stop codons, out-of-frame junctions, or ambiguous translated residues. V3J clonotypes were defined as sequences sharing the same inferred V gene, J gene, and CDR3 amino acid sequence. To compute the percentage overlap between repertoires, the number of shared unique clonotypes was divided by the size of the smaller repertoire. RTK rarefaction, the Chao1 estimator, and Recon v2.1 estimates of unobserved clonotypes were used to assess repertoire richness. For all TCRbeta clonotypes obtained by the gDNA method from a few donors, generation probabilities were computed with OLGA. The table was pulled from immuneACCESS by TCRdb, which kept in-frame rearrangements only. Such tables lose some clones; where checked, under half of the loss comes from unresolved V genes, and the rest has no known cause. V and J calls plus clone size are reproduced from that table; the DNA served to infer D and trimming. In all, the sample holds over a million clones, and approximately 96% of those were seen once. The top ten clonotypes cover roughly 1.2% of the sample.

This entry comes from a study of shared clonotypes between healthy human individuals (dated by TCRdb to about 2020). Regarding the study in general: A couple of women and three men aged 18 to 49 years were included in the cohort. Libraries were prepared and TCR repertoires were sequenced by different laboratories using diverse techniques, in order to increase sequencing depth and limit assay-specific biases. The study deeply sequenced blood TCR repertoires of about 5 healthy adults to estimate repertoire size and the extent of clonotype sharing between individuals. For each donor, three plates each were used for CD4 naive and CD4 memory, two plates were used for CD8 naive, and one plate was used for CD8 memory. Leukapheresis yielded between about 0.85 and 10 billion PBMCs per donor.

Healthy HIV-negative adults with no recently reported acute infections or vaccinations were included as donors. Every donor was a Caucasian adult residing in Nashville, Tennessee, USA. CD4+ T cells were enriched by magnetic negative selection, after which naive cells were positively selected on CD45RA and the negative fraction was taken as the memory subset. After blood collection by leukapheresis, PBMCs were isolated using Ficoll-Histopaque density gradient centrifugation and then cryopreserved in the vapor phase of liquid nitrogen. Purity and quantity of every magnetically sorted T cell population were checked by analytical flow cytometry. Genomic DNA was isolated from every sorted fraction and measured by UV absorbance on a Nanodrop 2000c. Broader findings and caveats from the paper: Sampling was restricted to blood, and TCR repertoires in tissues likely differ from the TCR repertoires found in blood. Compared with non-shared clonotypes, clonotypes shared by all four sorted-subset donors had higher generation probabilities. Because the study included only a small number of donors, the genetic and exposure-history diversity represented was limited. Pairwise subsampling led to the expectation that sequencing depth would affect the degree of clonotype sharing among donors. About 5% of naive CD4, 3.5% of naive CD8, 2.3% of memory CD4, and 0.35% to 0.5% of memory CD8 clonotypes were shared across a few donors. Rarefaction of sorted-subset datasets indicated incomplete sequencing despite the large sequencing depth. Estimated clonotype richness was generally larger for naive than for memory subsets.

The CDR3 spans 15 residues, from the cysteine through the phenylalanine. Just CDR3 DNA is preserved here, 45 bases in frame from base 1. The germline V gene sets CDR1 to SGDLS and CDR2 to YYNGEE. The germline ends are 13 bases apart after V is trimmed by 3 bases and J by 0 bases. The sequence was collected from a man aged 25 to 45 in good health. The sample consisted of naive CD4+ T cells sorted from blood. In the paper's terms, the cell subset or site label means: CD45RA+ positively selected. This chain is built from TRBV9 and TRBJ2-7; the D gene cannot be named for sure. The nucleotide sequence is TGTGCCAGCAGCGCCGGGCCTGATTACTCCTACGAGCAGTACTTC. Its translation is CASSAGPDYSYEQYF.